This is a list of T cell receptor beta chains from one sample in a study of Ad26.COV2.S vaccination and SARS-CoV-2 variants. Measured with immunoSEQ multiplex PCR; TCRdb has only the in-frame clones, and not every one. The table records roughly 380,000 clones, roughly nine tenths of them present only once. Specimen: peripheral blood, collected after recovery from COVID-19. The receptors stem from a human donor who had recovered from COVID-19. The CDR3 runs from the conserved cysteine through the conserved F or W. A D gene is named only where the DNA matches it firmly. Clone size appears in some rows only: once, few, many, or a class for an expanded clone.

V	length	D	J	size	CDR3	DNA
TRBV2	17	-	TRBJ1-5	-	CASSGARGTGSNQPQHF	TGTGCCAGCAGTGGCGCCAGGGGAACGGGTAGCAATCAGCCCCAGCATTTT
TRBV29-1	16	-	TRBJ2-5	-	CSVEDPGPQRRETQYF	TGCAGCGTTGAAGACCCGGGACCGCAAAGACGGGAGACCCAGTACTTC
TRBV16	16	TRBD2	TRBJ2-1	once	CASSQLGLAGYNEQFF	TGTGCCAGCAGCCAATTGGGACTAGCGGGCTACAATGAGCAGTTCTTC
TRBV9	15	-	TRBJ2-7	-	CASSAGDSRSYEQYF	TGTGCCAGCAGCGCGGGGGACTCCCGGTCCTACGAGCAGTACTTC
TRBV6-5	14	-	TRBJ1-3	few	CASSYRGGGNTIYF	TGTGCCAGCAGTTACCGGGGCGGTGGAAACACCATATATTTT
TRBV4-3	13	-	TRBJ2-1	-	CASSQGVGNEQFF	TGCGCCAGCAGCCAAGGGGTGGGCAATGAGCAGTTCTTC
TRBV5-1	15	-	TRBJ2-3	-	CASSFAWGRADTQYF	TGCGCCAGCAGCTTCGCATGGGGGCGGGCAGATACGCAGTATTTT
TRBV4-1	17	-	TRBJ1-5	-	CASSQTNRVHGNQPQHF	TGCGCCAGCAGCCAAACTAACAGGGTTCATGGCAATCAGCCCCAGCATTTT
TRBV9	15	TRBD1	TRBJ2-1	-	CASSGGTGPLNEQFF	TGTGCCAGCAGCGGCGGGACAGGTCCTCTCAATGAGCAGTTCTTC
TRBV7-9	14	-	TRBJ2-3	-	CASSFDSSTDTQYF	TGTGCCAGCAGCTTCGACTCTAGCACAGATACGCAGTATTTT
TRBV3-1/TRBV3-2	12	-	TRBJ1-3	-	CASSRGENTIYF	TGTGCCAGCAGCCGTGGCGAAAACACCATATATTTT
TRBV6-2/TRBV6-3	15	-	TRBJ1-5	once	CASSYEGAGAQPQHF	TGTGCCAGCAGTTACGAAGGGGCTGGAGCTCAGCCCCAGCATTTT
TRBV18	15	-	TRBJ2-2	-	CASSGTSREGGELFF	TGTGCCAGCTCCGGGACCTCCCGGGAAGGCGGGGAGCTGTTTTTT
TRBV20-1	13	-	TRBJ1-2	-	CSASSGSDYGYTF	TGCAGTGCTAGTAGCGGCAGCGACTATGGCTACACCTTC
TRBV10-2	18	-	TRBJ1-1	-	CASSETIITGRSDTEAFF	TGCGCCAGCAGTGAGACTATAATTACCGGCCGTAGTGACACTGAAGCTTTCTTT
TRBV14	14	-	TRBJ1-2	-	CASSQDVGGYGYTF	TGTGCCAGCAGCCAAGATGTAGGGGGCTATGGCTACACCTTC
TRBV20-1	18	-	TRBJ1-2	-	CSASKDGVVSPPFYGYTF	TGCAGTGCTAGTAAGGATGGAGTCGTCTCACCGCCGTTTTATGGCTACACCTTC
TRBV10-2	15	-	TRBJ2-2	-	CASSEAATNTGELFF	TGCGCCAGCAGTGAGGCGGCGACGAACACCGGGGAGCTGTTTTTT
TRBV9	14	TRBD1	TRBJ1-1	-	CASSGTGMNTEAFF	TGTGCCAGCTCCGGGACAGGCATGAACACTGAAGCTTTCTTT
TRBV14	11	-	TRBJ2-7	few	CASSHGVEQYF	TGTGCCAGCAGCCACGGCGTCGAGCAGTACTTC
TRBV21-1	16	-	TRBJ2-7	once	CASSTLSGGFSYEQYF	TGTGCCAGCAGCACCCTTAGCGGGGGGTTCTCCTACGAGCAGTACTTC
TRBV5-5	13	-	TRBJ2-7	-	CASSLVREYEQYF	TGTGCCAGCAGCTTGGTCAGGGAGTACGAGCAGTACTTC
TRBV7-2	14	-	TRBJ2-1	-	CASSLDGGYYEQFF	TGTGCCAGCAGCTTAGATGGCGGCTATTATGAGCAGTTCTTC
TRBV3-1/TRBV3-2	15	-	TRBJ1-4	-	CASSTRSGWNEKLFF	TGTGCCAGCAGCACCCGGTCCGGGTGGAATGAAAAACTGTTTTTT
TRBV11-3	15	TRBD2	TRBJ2-1	-	CASSISGGRYNEQFF	TGTGCCAGCAGCATTAGCGGGGGGAGGTACAATGAGCAGTTCTTC
TRBV18	13	-	TRBJ1-2	-	CASSPGEGFGYTF	TGTGCCAGCTCACCAGGGGAGGGGTTCGGCTACACCTTC
TRBV7-8	15	-	TRBJ2-3	few	CASSLQSHQWDTQYF	TGTGCCAGCAGCTTACAGTCTCACCAATGGGATACGCAGTATTTT
TRBV3-1/TRBV3-2	15	-	TRBJ1-1	-	CASSQGHQLPLEAFF	TGTGCCAGCAGCCAAGGCCACCAATTGCCCCTTGAAGCTTTCTTT
TRBV6-5	15	-	TRBJ2-7	-	CASRPRAGQSYEQYF	TGTGCCAGCAGACCGAGGGCGGGGCAGTCCTACGAGCAGTACTTC
TRBV7-9	13	TRBD1	TRBJ1-1	-	CASRRGLLTEAFF	TGTGCCAGCCGCAGGGGGCTTCTCACTGAAGCTTTCTTT
TRBV5-1	13	-	TRBJ1-4	-	CASSPRGIEKLFF	TGCGCCAGCAGCCCCCGGGGAATAGAAAAACTGTTTTTT
TRBV12-3/TRBV12-4	12	-	TRBJ2-1	-	CASSLGPGRTFF	TGTGCCAGCAGTTTAGGTCCTGGAAGAACTTTCTTC